These T cell receptor beta chains were read from a single sample in a study of shared clonotypes between healthy human individuals. Profiling relied on immunoSEQ multiplex PCR, and the TCRdb table lists in-frame clones only, not all of them. The data show around 2.1 million clones, around 93% seen once. The sample taken for sequencing was naive CD8+ T cells from PBMCs. These receptor sequences come from a man aged 18 to 29 in good health. Some clones in this sample may be carry-over from other donors' samples. Each CDR3 is given with its conserved first and last residue. A D gene is named only where the DNA matches it firmly. Size values are once, few and many counts, or a class for expanded clones, and some rows have none.

once	TRBV27	TRBJ2-3	-	CASSFYRGRGNTDTQYF	TGTGCCAGCAGTTTCTATCGGGGGAGGGGGAACACAGATACGCAGTATTTT
once	TRBV7-9	TRBJ2-7	-	CASSANSEQYF	TGTGCCAGCAGCGCCAACTCGGAGCAGTACTTC
once	TRBV6-5	TRBJ1-1	-	CASSYPELNTEAFF	TGTGCCAGCAGCTACCCCGAGTTGAACACTGAAGCTTTCTTT
-	TRBV4-3	TRBJ1-2	-	CASSQEQDPNYGYTF	TGCGCCAGCAGCCAGGAACAGGATCCTAACTATGGCTACACCTTC
-	TRBV27	TRBJ1-1	-	CASSLRLGEAFF	TGTGCCAGCAGTCTGCGATTGGGAGAAGCTTTCTTT
-	TRBV9	TRBJ2-6	TRBD2	CASSGTGLAGAGANVLTF	TGTGCCAGCAGCGGGACGGGACTAGCGGGAGCTGGGGCCAACGTCCTGACTTTC
-	TRBV13	TRBJ2-7	-	CASSLRRFSYEQYF	TGTGCCAGCAGCTTACGCCGGTTTTCCTACGAGCAGTACTTC
once	TRBV6-5	TRBJ2-1	-	CASKNNEQFF	TGTGCCAGCAAGAACAATGAGCAGTTCTTC
-	TRBV7-8	TRBJ2-2	-	CASSPHLPDGTNTGELFF	TGTGCCAGCAGCCCCCACCTCCCGGACGGAACGAACACCGGGGAGCTGTTTTTT
-	TRBV11-2	TRBJ2-7	TRBD2	CASSFSGRVDEQYF	TGTGCCAGCAGCTTTAGCGGGAGGGTCGACGAGCAGTACTTC
few	TRBV19	TRBJ1-1	-	CASIPVVGEAFF	TGTGCCAGTATCCCTGTCGTCGGTGAAGCTTTCTTT
-	TRBV9	TRBJ2-7	TRBD1	CASSPGQRSYEQYF	TGTGCCAGCAGCCCGGGACAGCGTTCCTACGAGCAGTACTTC
-	TRBV5-8	TRBJ2-2	-	CASSLDGNTGELFF	TGTGCCAGCAGCTTGGACGGGAACACCGGGGAGCTGTTTTTT
-	TRBV30	TRBJ1-2	-	CAWGQGQYNYGYTF	TGTGCTTGGGGGCAGGGACAATATAACTATGGCTACACCTTC
-	TRBV27	TRBJ2-3	TRBD2	CASSPWGGGSTDTQYF	TGTGCCAGCAGTCCATGGGGCGGGGGGAGCACAGATACGCAGTATTTT
-	TRBV11-2	TRBJ2-3	TRBD1	CASSLGTASTDTQYF	TGTGCCAGCAGCTTGGGGACAGCCTCCACAGATACGCAGTATTTT
-	TRBV13	TRBJ2-3	-	CASSPQRDTQYF	TGTGCCAGCAGCCCACAGAGGGATACGCAGTATTTT
once	TRBV6-5	TRBJ1-1	-	CASSSLFLNTEAFF	TGTGCCAGCAGCTCCCTCTTCCTGAACACTGAAGCTTTCTTT
-	TRBV5-1	TRBJ2-7	TRBD2	CASTTTSGRYEQYF	TGCGCCAGCACTACAACTAGCGGGAGATACGAGCAGTACTTC
-	TRBV6-1	TRBJ1-5	TRBD1	CASSEEQGVGQPQHF	TGTGCCAGCAGTGAAGAACAGGGGGTAGGTCAGCCCCAGCATTTT
-	TRBV9	TRBJ1-3	-	CASSVRGSSGNTIYF	TGTGCCAGCAGCGTACGGGGAAGCTCTGGAAACACCATATATTTT
once	TRBV6-5	TRBJ2-2	-	CASGSGVAGELFF	TGTGCCAGCGGATCAGGGGTCGCCGGGGAGCTGTTTTTT
-	TRBV6-5	TRBJ2-7	TRBD1	CASTLDGTGDYEQYF	TGTGCCAGCACACTCGACGGGACAGGGGACTACGAGCAGTACTTC
-	TRBV30	TRBJ2-3	TRBD1	CAWSVRDRVRDTQYF	TGTGCCTGGAGTGTTCGGGACAGGGTGAGAGATACGCAGTATTTT
once	TRBV7-9	TRBJ2-7	-	CASSSKNRDSSSYEQYF	TGTGCCAGCAGCTCGAAAAACCGGGACTCAAGTTCCTACGAGCAGTACTTC
-	TRBV27	TRBJ2-3	TRBD2	CASSLLWTSGPTDTQYF	TGTGCCAGCAGTTTATTGTGGACTAGCGGTCCCACAGATACGCAGTATTTT
-	TRBV19	TRBJ2-1	-	CASSIFATPLDEQFF	TGTGCCAGTAGTATTTTTGCGACCCCTCTCGATGAGCAGTTCTTC
-	TRBV28	TRBJ2-5	-	CASSGIETQYF	TGTGCCAGCTCAGGGATAGAGACCCAGTACTTC
-	TRBV12-5	TRBJ2-5	-	CASGLARPTGSLETQYF	TGTGCTAGTGGTTTGGCAAGACCCACAGGGTCCCTAGAGACCCAGTACTTC
-	TRBV28	TRBJ2-5	TRBD2	CACNPAGGPGETQYF	TGTGCCTGCAACCCAGCGGGAGGGCCTGGGGAGACCCAGTACTTC
-	TRBV18	TRBJ1-2	-	CASSGSGYTF	TGTGCCAGCTCAGGATCAGGCTACACCTTC
-	TRBV7-9	TRBJ2-5	-	CASSFGSTAQETQYF	TGTGCCAGCAGCTTTGGGTCCACAGCCCAAGAGACCCAGTACTTC
-	TRBV10-3	TRBJ2-1	TRBD2	CAISESRRERASNEQFF	TGTGCCATCAGTGAGTCTCGGCGGGAGCGGGCCAGCAATGAGCAGTTCTTC
-	TRBV13	TRBJ2-7	-	CASSLGLRYEQYF	TGTGCCAGCAGCTTAGGTCTGCGGTACGAGCAGTACTTC
-	TRBV7-9	TRBJ2-3	TRBD2	CASSAAGGPLDTQYF	TGTGCCAGCAGCGCAGCGGGAGGCCCCCTGGATACGCAGTATTTT
-	TRBV28	TRBJ2-7	TRBD2	CASSLWEGLHEQYF	TGTGCCAGCAGTCTGTGGGAGGGCCTCCACGAGCAGTACTTC
-	TRBV4-3	TRBJ2-7	-	CASSHGGENYEQYF	TGCGCCAGCAGCCATGGCGGAGAGAACTACGAGCAGTACTTC
-	TRBV28	TRBJ1-1	-	CASSLRFLLGAFF	TGTGCCAGCAGTTTAAGGTTCCTCCTGGGGGCTTTCTTT
once	TRBV6-1	TRBJ2-3	-	CAERDGRTDTQYF	TGTGCCGAACGGGACGGAAGGACGGATACGCAGTATTTT
-	TRBV27	TRBJ2-3	TRBD2	CASTLLAGEADTQYF	TGTGCCAGCACCCTACTAGCGGGAGAGGCAGATACGCAGTATTTT
-	TRBV6-6	TRBJ1-1	-	CASSYSTGPRNTEAFF	TGTGCCAGCAGTTACTCGACCGGGCCTCGGAACACTGAAGCTTTCTTT
-	TRBV12-5	TRBJ1-3	-	CASGGGIAGNTIYF	TGTGCTAGTGGGGGGGGTATTGCTGGAAACACCATATATTTT
few	TRBV6-5	TRBJ2-2	-	CASSYIENTGELFF	TGTGCCAGCAGTTACATCGAGAACACCGGGGAGCTGTTTTTT
-	TRBV28	TRBJ1-3	TRBD1	CASSLRGGVGNTIYF	TGTGCCAGCAGTTTACGAGGGGGCGTAGGAAACACCATATATTTT
-	TRBV6-5	TRBJ2-2	TRBD1	CASSYRDRNTGELFF	TGTGCCAGCAGTTACCGGGACAGGAACACCGGGGAGCTGTTTTTT
once	TRBV15	TRBJ2-7	-	CATSGGLMGYEQYF	TGTGCCACCAGCGGGGGTCTAATGGGCTACGAGCAGTACTTC